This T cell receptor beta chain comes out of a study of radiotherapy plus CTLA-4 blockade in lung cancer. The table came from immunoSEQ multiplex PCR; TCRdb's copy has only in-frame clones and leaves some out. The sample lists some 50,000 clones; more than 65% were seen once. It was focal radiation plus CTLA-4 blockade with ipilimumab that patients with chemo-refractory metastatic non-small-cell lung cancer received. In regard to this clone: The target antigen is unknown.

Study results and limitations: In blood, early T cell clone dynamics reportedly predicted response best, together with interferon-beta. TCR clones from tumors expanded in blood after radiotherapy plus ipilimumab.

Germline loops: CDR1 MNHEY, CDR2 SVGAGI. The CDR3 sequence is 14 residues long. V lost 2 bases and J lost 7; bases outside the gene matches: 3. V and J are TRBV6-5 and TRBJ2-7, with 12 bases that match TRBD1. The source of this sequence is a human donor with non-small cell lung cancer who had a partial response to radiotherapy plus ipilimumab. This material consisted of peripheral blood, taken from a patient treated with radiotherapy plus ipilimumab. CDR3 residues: CASSYGTGGREQYF. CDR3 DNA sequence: TGTGCCAGCAGTTACGGGACAGGGGGCAGGGAGCAGTACTTC.